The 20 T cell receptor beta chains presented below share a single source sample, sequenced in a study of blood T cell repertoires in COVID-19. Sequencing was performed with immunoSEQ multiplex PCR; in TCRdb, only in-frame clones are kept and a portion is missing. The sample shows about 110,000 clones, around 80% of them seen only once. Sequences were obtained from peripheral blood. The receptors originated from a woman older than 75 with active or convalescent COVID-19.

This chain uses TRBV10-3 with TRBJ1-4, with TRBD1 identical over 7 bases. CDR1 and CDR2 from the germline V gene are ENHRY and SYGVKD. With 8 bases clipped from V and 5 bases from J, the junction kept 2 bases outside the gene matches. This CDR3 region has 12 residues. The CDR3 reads CAIRDSNEKLFF. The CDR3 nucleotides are TGTGCCATCCGGGACAGCAATGAAAAACTGTTTTTT.

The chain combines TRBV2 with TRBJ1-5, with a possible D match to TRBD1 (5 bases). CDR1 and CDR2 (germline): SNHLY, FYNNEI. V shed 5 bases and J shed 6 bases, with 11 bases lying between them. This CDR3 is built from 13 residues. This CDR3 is CASSSGLLQPQHF. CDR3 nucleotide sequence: TGTGCCAGCAGTTCAGGGCTTCTTCAGCCCCAGCATTTT.

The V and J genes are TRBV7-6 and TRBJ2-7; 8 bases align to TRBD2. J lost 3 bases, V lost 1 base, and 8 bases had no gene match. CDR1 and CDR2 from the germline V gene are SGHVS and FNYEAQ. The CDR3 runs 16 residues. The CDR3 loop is CASSLGKSGRIYEQYF. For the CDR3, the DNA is TGTGCCAGCAGCTTAGGCAAGAGCGGGAGAATCTACGAGCAGTACTTC.

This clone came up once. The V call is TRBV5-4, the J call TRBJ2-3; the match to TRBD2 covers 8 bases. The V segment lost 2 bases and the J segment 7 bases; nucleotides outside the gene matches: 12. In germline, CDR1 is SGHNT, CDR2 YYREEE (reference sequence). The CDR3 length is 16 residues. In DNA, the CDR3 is TGTGCCAGCAGCTTTCCGGGACTAGGCTTGACAAATACGCAGTATTTT. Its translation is CASSFPGLGLTNTQYF.

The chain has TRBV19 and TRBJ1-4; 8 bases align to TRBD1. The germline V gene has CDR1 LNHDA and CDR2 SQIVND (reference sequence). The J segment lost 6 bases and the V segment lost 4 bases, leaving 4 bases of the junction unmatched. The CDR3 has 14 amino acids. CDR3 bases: TGTGCCAGTAGTACCGGGACAGGTTATGAAAAACTGTTTTTT. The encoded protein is CASSTGTGYEKLFF. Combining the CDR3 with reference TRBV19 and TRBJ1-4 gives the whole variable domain DGGITQSPKYLFRKEGQNVTLSCEQNLNHDAMYWYRQDPGQGLRLIYYSQIVNDFQKGDIAEGYSVSREKKESFPLTVTSAQKNPTAFYLCASSTGTGYEKLFFGSGTQLSVL.

The CDR3 loop is CATSDPSPSSGGVTDTQYF. CDR3 nucleotide sequence: TGTGCCACCAGTGATCCTAGTCCATCGTCAGGAGGGGTTACAGATACGCAGTATTTT. The rearrangement links TRBV24-1 to TRBJ2-3; a possible D gene is TRBD2 (6 bases). Germline V gene lookup returns CDR1 KGHDR and CDR2 SFDVKD. Trimming pared 3 bases from V and 3 bases from J, leaving 24 bases between. The length of the CDR3 is 19 residues.

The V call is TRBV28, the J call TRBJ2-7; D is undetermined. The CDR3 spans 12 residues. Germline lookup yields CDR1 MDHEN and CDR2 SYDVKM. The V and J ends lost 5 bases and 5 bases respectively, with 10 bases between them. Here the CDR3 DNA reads TGTGCCAGCAGTCTAACCCAGGACGAGCAGTACTTC. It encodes CASSLTQDEQYF.

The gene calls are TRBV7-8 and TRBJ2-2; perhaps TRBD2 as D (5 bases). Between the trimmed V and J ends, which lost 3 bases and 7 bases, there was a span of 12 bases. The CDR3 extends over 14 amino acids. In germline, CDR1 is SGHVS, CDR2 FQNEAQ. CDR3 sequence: CASSFRVASGELFF. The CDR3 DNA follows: TGTGCCAGCAGCTTTAGGGTAGCGAGCGGGGAGCTGTTTTTT.

CDR3 bases: TGTGCCAGCGAAGGGACAGCCCAAGAGACCCAGTACTTC. Translated, it gives CASEGTAQETQYF. V and J are TRBV2 and TRBJ2-5, with 7 bases lining up with TRBD1. This CDR3 has 13 residues. CDR1 and CDR2 from the germline V gene are SNHLY and FYNNEI. V lost 8 bases and J lost 1; bases outside the gene matches: 4.

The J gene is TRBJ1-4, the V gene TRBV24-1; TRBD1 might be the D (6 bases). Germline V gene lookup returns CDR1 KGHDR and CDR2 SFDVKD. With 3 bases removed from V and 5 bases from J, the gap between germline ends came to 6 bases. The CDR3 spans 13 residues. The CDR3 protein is CATSDGTNEKLFF. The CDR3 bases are TGTGCCACCAGTGATGGGACAAATGAAAAACTGTTTTTT.

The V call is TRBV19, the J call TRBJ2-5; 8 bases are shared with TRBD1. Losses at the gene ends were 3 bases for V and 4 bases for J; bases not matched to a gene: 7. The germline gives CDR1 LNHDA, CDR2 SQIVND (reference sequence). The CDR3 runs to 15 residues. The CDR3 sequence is CASSMDGQGPETQYF. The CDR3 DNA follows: TGTGCCAGTAGTATGGACGGACAGGGACCAGAGACCCAGTACTTC. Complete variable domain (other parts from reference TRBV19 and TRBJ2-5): DGGITQSPKYLFRKEGQNVTLSCEQNLNHDAMYWYRQDPGQGLRLIYYSQIVNDFQKGDIAEGYSVSREKKESFPLTVTSAQKNPTAFYLCASSMDGQGPETQYFGPGTRLLVL.

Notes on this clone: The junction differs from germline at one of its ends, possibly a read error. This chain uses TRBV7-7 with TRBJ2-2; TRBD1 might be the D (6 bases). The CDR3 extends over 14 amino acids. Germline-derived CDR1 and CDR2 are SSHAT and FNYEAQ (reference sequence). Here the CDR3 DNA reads TGTGCTAGCAGCTCGGACAGAAACACCGGGGAGCTGTTTTTT. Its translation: CASSSDRNTGELFF.

In DNA form, the CDR3 reads TGTGCCATCCAGCGCGGGACTAGCGTTAGGAATGAGCAGTTCTTC. It encodes CAIQRGTSVRNEQFF. The gene calls are TRBV6-4 and TRBJ2-1; 10 nucleotides align to TRBD2. V lost 10 bases, J lost 7 bases, and 13 bases stayed unmatched. Germline lookup yields CDR1 MRHNA and CDR2 SNTAGT. The CDR3 length is 15 residues.

The CDR3 DNA reads TGTGCCAGCAGCCCTCGGACTAGCCAACTGGTAGCCCAGTACTTC. Protein product: CASSPRTSQLVAQYF. The V and J genes are TRBV7-9 and TRBJ2-5; 8 bases line up with TRBD2. Germline CDR1 and CDR2: SEHNR and FQNEAQ (reference sequence). The CDR3 has 15 amino acids. V shed 5 bases, J shed 9 bases, and the junction held 14 bases outside the gene matches.

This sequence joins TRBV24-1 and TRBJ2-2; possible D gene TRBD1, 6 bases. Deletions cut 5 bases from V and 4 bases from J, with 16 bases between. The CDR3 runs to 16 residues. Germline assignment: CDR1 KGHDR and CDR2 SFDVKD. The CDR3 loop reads CATSGTGNSGTGELFF. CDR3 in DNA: TGTGCCACCAGTGGAACAGGGAATTCGGGCACCGGGGAGCTGTTTTTT.

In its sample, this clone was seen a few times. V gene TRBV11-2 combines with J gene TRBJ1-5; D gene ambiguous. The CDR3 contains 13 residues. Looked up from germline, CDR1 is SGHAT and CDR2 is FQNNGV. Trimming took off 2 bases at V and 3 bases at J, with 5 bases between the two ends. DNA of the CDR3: TGTGCCAGCAGCTTAAATAACAATCAGCCCCAGCATTTT. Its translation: CASSLNNNQPQHF. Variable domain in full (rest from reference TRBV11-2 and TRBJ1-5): EAGVAQSPRYKIIEKRQSVAFWCNPISGHATLYWYQQILGQGPKLLIQFQNNGVVDDSQLPKDRFSAERLKGVDSTLKIQPAKLEDSAVYLCASSLNNNQPQHFGDGTRLSIL.

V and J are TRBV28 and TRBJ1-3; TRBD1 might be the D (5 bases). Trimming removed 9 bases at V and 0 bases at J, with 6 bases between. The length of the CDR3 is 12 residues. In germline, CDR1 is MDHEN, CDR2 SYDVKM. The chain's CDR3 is CASTGSGNTIYF. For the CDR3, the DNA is TGTGCCAGTACAGGCTCTGGAAACACCATATATTTT.

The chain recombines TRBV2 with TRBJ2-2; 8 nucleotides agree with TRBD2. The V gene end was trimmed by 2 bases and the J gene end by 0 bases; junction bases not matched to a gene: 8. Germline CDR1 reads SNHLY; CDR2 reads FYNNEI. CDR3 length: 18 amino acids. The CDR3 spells CASSEIGGAGANTGELFF. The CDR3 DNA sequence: TGTGCCAGCAGTGAAATTGGAGGAGCGGGGGCGAACACCGGGGAGCTGTTTTTT.

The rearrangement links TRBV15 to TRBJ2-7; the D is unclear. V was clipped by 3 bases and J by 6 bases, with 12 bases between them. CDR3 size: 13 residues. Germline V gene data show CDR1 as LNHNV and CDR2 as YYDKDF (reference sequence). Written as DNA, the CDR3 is TGTGCCACCAGCAGGGGTAGCTTGGGCGAGCAGTACTTC. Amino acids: CATSRGSLGEQYF.

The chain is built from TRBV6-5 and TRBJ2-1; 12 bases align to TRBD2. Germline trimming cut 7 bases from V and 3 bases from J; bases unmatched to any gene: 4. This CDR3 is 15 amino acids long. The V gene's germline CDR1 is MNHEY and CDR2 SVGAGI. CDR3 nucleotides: TGTGCCAGCATCCGGACTAGCGGGGTCTACAATGAGCAGTTCTTC. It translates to CASIRTSGVYNEQFF.